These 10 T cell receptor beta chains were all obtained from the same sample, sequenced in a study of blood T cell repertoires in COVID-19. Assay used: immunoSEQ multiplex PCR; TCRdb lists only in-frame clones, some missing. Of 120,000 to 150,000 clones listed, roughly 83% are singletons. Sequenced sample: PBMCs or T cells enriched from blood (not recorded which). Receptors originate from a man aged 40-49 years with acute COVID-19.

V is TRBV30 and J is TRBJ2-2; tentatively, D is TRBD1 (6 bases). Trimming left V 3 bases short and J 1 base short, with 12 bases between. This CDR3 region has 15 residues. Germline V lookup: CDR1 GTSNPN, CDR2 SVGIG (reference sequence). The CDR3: CAWSVLGGNTGELFF. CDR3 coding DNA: TGTGCCTGGAGCGTCCTAGGGGGGAACACCGGGGAGCTGTTTTTT.

The CDR3 protein is CASSFLAGGTTDTQYF. In DNA, the CDR3 is TGTGCCAGCAGCTTTCTAGCGGGGGGCACCACAGATACGCAGTATTTT. The chain uses TRBV7-8 and TRBJ2-3; 11 bases fit TRBD2. Germline CDR1 SGHVS, CDR2 FQNEAQ. The CDR3 sequence is 16 residues long. J gave up 2 bases and V 3 bases, and 4 bases lay outside the gene matches. The whole variable domain, filled in from reference TRBV7-8 and TRBJ2-3, reads GAGVSQSPRYKVAKRGQDVALRCDPISGHVSLFWYQQALGQGPEFLTYFQNEAQLDKSGLPSDRFFAERPEGSVSTLKIQRTQQEDSAVYLCASSFLAGGTTDTQYFGPGTRLTVL.

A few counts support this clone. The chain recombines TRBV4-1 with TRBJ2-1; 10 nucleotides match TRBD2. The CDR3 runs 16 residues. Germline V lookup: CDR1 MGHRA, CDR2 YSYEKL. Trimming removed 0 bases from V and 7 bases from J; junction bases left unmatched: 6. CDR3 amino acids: CASSQDESGRANEQFF. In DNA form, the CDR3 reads TGCGCCAGCAGCCAAGATGAAAGCGGGAGGGCAAATGAGCAGTTCTTC.

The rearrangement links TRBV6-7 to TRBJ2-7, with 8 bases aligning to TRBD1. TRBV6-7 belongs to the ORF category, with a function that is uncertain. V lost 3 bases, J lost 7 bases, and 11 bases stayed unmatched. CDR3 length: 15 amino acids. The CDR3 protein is CASSYYRDRLAEQYF. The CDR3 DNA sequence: TGTGCCAGCAGTTATTACCGGGACAGGCTCGCGGAGCAGTACTTC.

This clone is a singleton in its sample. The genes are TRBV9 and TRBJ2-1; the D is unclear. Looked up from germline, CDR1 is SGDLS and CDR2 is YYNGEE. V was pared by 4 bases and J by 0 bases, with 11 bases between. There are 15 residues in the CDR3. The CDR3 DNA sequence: TGTGCCAGCAGCCTGACTCGGAGCTCCTACAATGAGCAGTTCTTC. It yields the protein CASSLTRSSYNEQFF.

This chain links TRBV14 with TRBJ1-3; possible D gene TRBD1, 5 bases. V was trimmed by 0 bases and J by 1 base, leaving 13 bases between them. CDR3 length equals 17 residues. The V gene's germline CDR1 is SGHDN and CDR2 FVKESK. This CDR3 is CASSQDSRVGSGNTIYF. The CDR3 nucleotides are TGTGCCAGCAGCCAAGATTCCAGGGTGGGTTCTGGAAACACCATATATTTT.

CDR3: CAWSTGQAYEQYF. In DNA, the CDR3 is TGTGCCTGGAGCACGGGACAGGCCTACGAGCAGTACTTC. The chain carries TRBV30 and TRBJ2-7; 8 bases align to TRBD1. Trimming took 3 bases from V and 2 from J; bases not matched to a gene: 3. CDR3 length equals 13 residues. Germline assignment: CDR1 GTSNPN and CDR2 SVGIG (reference sequence).

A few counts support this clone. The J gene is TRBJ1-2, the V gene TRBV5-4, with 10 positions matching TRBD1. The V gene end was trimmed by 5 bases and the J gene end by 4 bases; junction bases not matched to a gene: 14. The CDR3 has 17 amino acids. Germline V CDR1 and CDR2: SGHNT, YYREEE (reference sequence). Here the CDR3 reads CASRGFFPGQGSYGYTF. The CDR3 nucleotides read TGTGCCAGCAGGGGTTTTTTCCCGGGACAGGGGAGCTATGGCTACACCTTC.

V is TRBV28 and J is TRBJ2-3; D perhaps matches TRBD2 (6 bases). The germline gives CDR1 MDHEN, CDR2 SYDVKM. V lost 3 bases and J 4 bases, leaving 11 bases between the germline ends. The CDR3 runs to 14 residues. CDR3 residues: CASSFSPSADTQYF. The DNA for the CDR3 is TGTGCCAGCAGTTTTAGCCCTAGCGCAGATACGCAGTATTTT.

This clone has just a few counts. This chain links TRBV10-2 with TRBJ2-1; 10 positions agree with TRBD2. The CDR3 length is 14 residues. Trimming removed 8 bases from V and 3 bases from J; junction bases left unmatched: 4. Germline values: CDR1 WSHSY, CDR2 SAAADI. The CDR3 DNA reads TGCGCCAGCGGACTAGCGGAAAACTACAATGAGCAGTTCTTC. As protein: CASGLAENYNEQFF.